These 9 T cell receptor beta chains share one sample of origin, sequenced in a study of CD8 T cells in ankylosing spondylitis. Findings of the study overall: In ankylosing spondylitis blood, a motif of seven to nine highly homologous TCR beta variants appeared characteristic.

Their specific antigens are unknown. TCRdb reanalysed the 5' RACE reads using MiXCR and keeps one entry per CDR3 protein. The repertoire has approximately 300,000 distinct CDR3 sequences, under 8.5% of them found once; the top ten carry more than 12%. Sequencing was done on a sample of blood, either unsorted or a sorted T cell fraction (not recorded which). All receptors derive from a male donor with ankylosing spondylitis.

This clonotype was picked up a small number of times. The rearrangement links TRBV4-2 to TRBJ2-7; 15 bases are shared with TRBD2. The CDR3 loop spans 19 amino acids. The germline CDR1 and CDR2 sequences are LGHNA and YNFKEQ. V lost 5 bases to trimming and J lost 2 bases; unmatched junction nucleotides: 13. The CDR3 region has the DNA TGTGCCAGCAGCAATACGATTGGACTAGCGGGAGGGGGTGCCTACGAGCAGTACTTC. Protein sequence: CASSNTIGLAGGGAYEQYF.

This clonotype was counted many times. The chain is built from TRBV2 and TRBJ2-1; D is unresolved. Between the trimmed V and J ends, which lost 8 bases and 6 bases, there was a span of 11 bases. The CDR3 has 12 residues. Germline values: CDR1 SNHLY, CDR2 FYNNEI. The CDR3 is CASGFRLNEQFF. CDR3 nucleotides: TGTGCCAGCGGGTTTCGCCTCAATGAGCAGTTCTTC.

This clonotype has a count of ten or more. V gene TRBV7-8 combines with J gene TRBJ2-3, with D unclear. Germline values: CDR1 SGHVS, CDR2 FQNEAQ. Trimming stripped 4 bases from V and 4 bases from J, with 12 bases between. The CDR3 extends over 14 amino acids. The CDR3 region is CASSWGTVADTQYF. The CDR3 DNA follows: TGTGCCAGCAGCTGGGGAACGGTGGCAGATACGCAGTATTTT.

This clonotype occurred a few times. V usage is TRBV7-2 and J usage is TRBJ2-7; D ambiguous. Trimming shortened V by 0 bases and J by 0 bases, and 6 bases separated the two germline ends. The CDR3 covers 14 residues. The germline V gene encodes CDR1 SGHTA and CDR2 FQGNSA. CDR3 coding DNA: TGTGCCAGCAGCTTAGCCCAGGCCTCCTACGAGCAGTACTTC. It is translated as CASSLAQASYEQYF.

The chain carries TRBV5-1 and TRBJ1-4; 11 bases are shared with TRBD1. Germline lookup yields CDR1 SGHRS and CDR2 YFSETQ. V lost 4 bases to trimming and J lost 6 bases; unmatched junction nucleotides: 2. This CDR3 comprises 14 residues. CDR3 sequence: CASSADRGHEKLFF. The CDR3 bases are TGCGCCAGCAGCGCGGACAGGGGGCATGAAAAACTGTTTTTT. The full variable domain, rest sourced from reference TRBV5-1 and TRBJ1-4, is KAGVTQTPRYLIKTRGQQVTLSCSPISGHRSVSWYQQTPGQGLQFLFEYFSETQRNKGNFPGRFSGRQFSNSRSEMNVSTLELGDSALYLCASSADRGHEKLFFGSGTQLSVL.

This clonotype was recorded many times. The chain couples TRBV29-1 to TRBJ1-1; 7 bases map to TRBD1. With 4 bases clipped from V and 6 bases from J, the junction kept 11 bases outside the gene matches. The CDR3 spans 14 residues. Germline loops: CDR1 SQVTM, CDR2 ANQGSEA. CDR3 loop: CSVAPTGRGPEAFF. The CDR3 region has the DNA TGCAGCGTTGCGCCGACAGGGAGAGGCCCTGAAGCTTTCTTT. Filled out from reference TRBV29-1 and TRBJ1-1, the complete variable domain reads SAVISQKPSRDICQRGTSLTIQCQVDSQVTMMFWYRQQPGQSLTLIATANQGSEATYESGFVIDKFPISRPNLTFSTLTVSNMSPEDSSIYLCSVAPTGRGPEAFFGQGTRLTVV.

This clonotype was counted only a few times. This chain connects TRBV25-1 to TRBJ2-5; the match to TRBD2 covers 10 bases. The length of the CDR3 is 16 residues. V lost 4 bases, J lost 5 bases, and 10 bases stayed unmatched. From germline, CDR1 is MGHDK and CDR2 SYGVNS. As DNA, the CDR3 is TGTGCCAGCAGTGGTTCTCTAGCGGGAGCCTCGGAGACCCAGTACTTC. It translates to CASSGSLAGASETQYF.

In this sample, this clonotype turned up many times. The rearrangement uses TRBV4-2 and TRBJ2-3, with D possibly TRBD1 on 6 matching bases. CDR1 and CDR2 from the germline V gene are LGHNA and YNFKEQ. CDR3 size: 14 residues. The V gene lost 4 bases and the J gene lost 4 bases, with 12 bases spanning the gap. This CDR3 reads CASSLTAGADTQYF. Here the CDR3 DNA reads TGTGCCAGCAGCCTTACCGCAGGGGCAGATACGCAGTATTTT.

This clonotype appeared a few times. The chain carries TRBV11-2 and TRBJ2-1; no firm D call. Germline V lookup: CDR1 SGHAT, CDR2 FQNNGV. V lost 2 bases and J 8 bases, leaving 19 bases between the germline ends. This CDR3 has 16 amino acids. The CDR3 is CASSLIAHGLVDEQFF. The DNA for the CDR3 is TGTGCCAGCAGCTTAATTGCACACGGGTTAGTTGATGAGCAGTTCTTC. The whole variable domain, remainder taken from reference TRBV11-2 and TRBJ2-1, is EAGVAQSPRYKIIEKRQSVAFWCNPISGHATLYWYQQILGQGPKLLIQFQNNGVVDDSQLPKDRFSAERLKGVDSTLKIQPAKLEDSAVYLCASSLIAHGLVDEQFFGPGTRLTVL.